This T cell receptor (beta chain) appears in the sequencing data of a study of identifying expanded T cells in peripheral blood. Healthy donors had no documented immune events, such as infections, while sampled. This clone has only one observation. What it binds is not known. Study conclusions and caveats: Over approximately two and four weeks, about 17 and 20 clones changed, versus 1.2 between replicates. Clone count variance between two-week samples rose with total template count.

Per germline, CDR1 SGHNT and CDR2 YYREEE (reference sequence). The CDR3 length is 15 residues. V was cut by 5 bases and J by 3 bases, with 14 bases left in between. Profiling relied on immunoSEQ multiplex PCR, and the TCRdb table lists in-frame clones only, not all of them. The data contain some 93,000 clones, over 75% of them singletons. The sample was blood. The receptor was derived from a person aged 18 to 75 in good health. The V call is TRBV5-4, the J call TRBJ2-2; perhaps TRBD1 as D (5 bases). The CDR3 coding sequence is TGTGCCAGCAGTTTCTTAGGGGTCCACACCGGGGAGCTGTTTTTT. This codes for CASSFLGVHTGELFF.